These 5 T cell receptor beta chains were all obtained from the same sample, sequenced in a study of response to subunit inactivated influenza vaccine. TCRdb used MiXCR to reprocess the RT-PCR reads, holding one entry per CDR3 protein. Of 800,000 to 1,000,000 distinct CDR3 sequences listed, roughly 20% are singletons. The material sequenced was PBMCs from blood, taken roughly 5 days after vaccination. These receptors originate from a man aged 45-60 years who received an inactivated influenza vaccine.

In DNA, the CDR3 is TGCGCCAGCAGCCAAGTCGACAGGGGCGCTGAGCAGTTCTTC. Protein: CASSQVDRGAEQFF. The chain uses TRBV4-3 and TRBJ2-1, with 8 bases lining up with TRBD1. This CDR3 contains 14 residues. V lost 1 base, J lost 9 bases, and 5 bases stayed unmatched. Per germline, CDR1 LGHNA and CDR2 YSLEER.

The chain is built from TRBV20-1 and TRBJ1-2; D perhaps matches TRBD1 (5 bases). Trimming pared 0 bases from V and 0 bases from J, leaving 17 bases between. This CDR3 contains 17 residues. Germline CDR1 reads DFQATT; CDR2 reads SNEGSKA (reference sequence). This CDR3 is CSAREGRDPFSNYGYTF. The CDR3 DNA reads TGCAGTGCTAGAGAAGGGCGGGACCCCTTTTCTAACTATGGCTACACCTTC.

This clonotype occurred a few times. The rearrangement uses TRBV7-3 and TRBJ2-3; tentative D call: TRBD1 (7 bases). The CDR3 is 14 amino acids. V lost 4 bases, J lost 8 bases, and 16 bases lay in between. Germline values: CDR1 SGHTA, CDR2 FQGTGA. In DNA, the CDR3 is TGTGCCAGCAGCTCCAACAGACAGGGAGGTACGCAGTATTTT. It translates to CASSSNRQGGTQYF.

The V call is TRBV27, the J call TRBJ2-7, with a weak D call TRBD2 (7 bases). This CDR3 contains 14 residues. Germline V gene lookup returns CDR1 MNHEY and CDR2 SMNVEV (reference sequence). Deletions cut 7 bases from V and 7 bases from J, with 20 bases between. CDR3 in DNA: TGTGCCAGCAAGCCCGGGGGGCATTCGGGAGAGCAGTACTTC. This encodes CASKPGGHSGEQYF.

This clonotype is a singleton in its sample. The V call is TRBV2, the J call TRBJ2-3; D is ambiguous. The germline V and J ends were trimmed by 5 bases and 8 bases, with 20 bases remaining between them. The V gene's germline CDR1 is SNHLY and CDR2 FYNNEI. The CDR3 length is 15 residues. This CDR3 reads CASSYYAGSQITQYF. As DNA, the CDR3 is TGTGCCAGCAGTTATTACGCAGGCAGCCAGATTACGCAGTATTTT.